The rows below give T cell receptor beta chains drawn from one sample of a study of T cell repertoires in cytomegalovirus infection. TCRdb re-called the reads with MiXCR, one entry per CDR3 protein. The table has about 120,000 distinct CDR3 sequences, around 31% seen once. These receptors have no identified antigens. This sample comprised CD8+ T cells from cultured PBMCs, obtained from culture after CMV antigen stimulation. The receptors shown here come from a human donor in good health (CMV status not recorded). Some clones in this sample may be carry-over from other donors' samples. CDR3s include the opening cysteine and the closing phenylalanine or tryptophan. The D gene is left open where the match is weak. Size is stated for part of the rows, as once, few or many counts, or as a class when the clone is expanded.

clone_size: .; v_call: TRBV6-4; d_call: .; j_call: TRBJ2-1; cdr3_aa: CASSDSIEGEQFF; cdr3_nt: TGTGCCAGCAGTGACTCGATAGAAGGGGAGCAGTTCTTC
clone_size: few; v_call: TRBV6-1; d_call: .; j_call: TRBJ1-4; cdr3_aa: CASSEVSWTINEKLFF; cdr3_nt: TGTGCCAGCAGTGAAGTAAGTTGGACCATCAATGAAAAACTGTTTTTT
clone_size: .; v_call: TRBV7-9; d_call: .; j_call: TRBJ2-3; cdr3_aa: CASSPAADTQYF; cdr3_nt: TGTGCCAGCAGCCCGGCGGCAGATACGCAGTATTTT
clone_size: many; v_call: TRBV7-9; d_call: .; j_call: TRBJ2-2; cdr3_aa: CASSRDRFANTGELFF; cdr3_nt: TGTGCCAGCAGCCGTGACAGGTTCGCGAACACCGGGGAGCTGTTTTTT
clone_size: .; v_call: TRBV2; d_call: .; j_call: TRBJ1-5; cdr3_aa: CASTQGGRSNQPQHF; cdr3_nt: TGTGCCAGCACTCAAGGCGGACGCAGCAATCAGCCCCAGCATTTT
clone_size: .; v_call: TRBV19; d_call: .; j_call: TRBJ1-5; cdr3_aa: CASMVGYNQPQHF; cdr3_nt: TGTGCCAGTATGGTGGGTTACAATCAGCCCCAGCATTTT
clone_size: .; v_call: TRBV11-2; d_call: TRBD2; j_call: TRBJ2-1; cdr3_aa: CASSSGLSGGTYNEQFF; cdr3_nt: TGTGCCAGCAGCTCGGGCCTTAGCGGGGGGACCTACAATGAGCAGTTCTTC
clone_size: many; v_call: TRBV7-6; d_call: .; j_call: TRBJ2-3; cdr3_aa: CASSSSVRSSTDTQYF; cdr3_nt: TGTGCCAGCAGCTCCTCCGTGAGGTCTAGCACAGATACGCAGTATTTT
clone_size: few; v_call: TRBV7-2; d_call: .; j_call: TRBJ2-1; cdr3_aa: CASSLPGYREQFF; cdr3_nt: TGTGCCAGCAGCTTGCCAGGGTATCGTGAGCAGTTCTTC
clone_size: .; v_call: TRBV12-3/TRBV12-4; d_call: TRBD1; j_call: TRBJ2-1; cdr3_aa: CASSSTGGGEQFF; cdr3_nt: TGTGCCAGCAGTTCTACAGGGGGCGGTGAGCAGTTCTTC
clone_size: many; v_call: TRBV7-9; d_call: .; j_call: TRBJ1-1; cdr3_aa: CASSEDPGTLEAFF; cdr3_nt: TGTGCCAGCAGCGAGGACCCAGGGACCCTAGAAGCTTTCTTT
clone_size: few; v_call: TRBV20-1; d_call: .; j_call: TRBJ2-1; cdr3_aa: CSARDLWGNEQFF; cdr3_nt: TGCAGTGCTAGAGATCTGTGGGGGAATGAGCAGTTCTTC
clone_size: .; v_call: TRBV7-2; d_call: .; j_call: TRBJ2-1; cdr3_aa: CASSSSPHEQFF; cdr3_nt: TGTGCCAGCAGCTCCTCGCCCCATGAGCAGTTCTTC
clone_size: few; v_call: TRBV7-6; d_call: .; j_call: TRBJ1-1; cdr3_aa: CASSLGMMEGNTEAFF; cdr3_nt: TGTGCCAGCAGCTTAGGTATGATGGAGGGAAACACTGAAGCTTTCTTT
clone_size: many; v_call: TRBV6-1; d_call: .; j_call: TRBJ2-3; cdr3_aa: CASSEHDVGGPDTQYF; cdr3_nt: TGTGCCAGCAGTGAACACGACGTCGGGGGACCAGATACGCAGTATTTT
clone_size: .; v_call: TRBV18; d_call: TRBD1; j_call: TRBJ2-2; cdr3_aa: CASSPSTGVDSGELFF; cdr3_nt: TGTGCCAGCTCACCATCGACAGGGGTAGATTCCGGGGAGCTGTTTTTT
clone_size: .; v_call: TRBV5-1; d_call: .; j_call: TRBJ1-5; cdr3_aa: CASSLPRDGNQPQHF; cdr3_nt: TGCGCCAGCAGCTTGCCCAGGGATGGCAATCAGCCCCAGCATTTT
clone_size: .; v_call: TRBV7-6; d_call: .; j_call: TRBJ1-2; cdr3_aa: CASSFGANYGYTF; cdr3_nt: TGTGCCAGCAGCTTTGGGGCTAACTATGGCTACACCTTC
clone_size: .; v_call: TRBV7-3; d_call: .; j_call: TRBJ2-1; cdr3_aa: CASSSQGGGNEQFF; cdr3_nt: TGTGCCAGCAGCTCACAGGGGGGGGGCAATGAGCAGTTCTTC
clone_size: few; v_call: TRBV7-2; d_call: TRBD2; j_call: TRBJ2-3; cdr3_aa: CASSLEPTSGGARDTQYF; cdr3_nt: TGTGCCAGCAGCTTAGAGCCCACTAGCGGGGGGGCCAGAGATACGCAGTATTTT
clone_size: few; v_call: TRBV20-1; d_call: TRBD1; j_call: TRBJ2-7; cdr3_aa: CSARSVTGVVFSYEQYF; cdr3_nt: TGCAGTGCTAGAAGTGTAACAGGGGTGGTATTCTCCTACGAGCAGTACTTC
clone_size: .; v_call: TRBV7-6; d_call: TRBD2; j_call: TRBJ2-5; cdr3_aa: CASSLLTHQRGDQETQYF; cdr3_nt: TGTGCCAGCAGCTTACTCACCCACCAGCGGGGGGACCAAGAGACCCAGTACTTC
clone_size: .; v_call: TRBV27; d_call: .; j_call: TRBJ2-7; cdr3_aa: CASSPETSFRVQYF; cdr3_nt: TGTGCCAGCAGTCCCGAGACCAGCTTTAGGGTGCAGTACTTC
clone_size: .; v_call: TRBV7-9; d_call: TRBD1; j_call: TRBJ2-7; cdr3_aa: CASSSGTGVTYEQYF; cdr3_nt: TGTGCCAGCAGCTCCGGGACAGGGGTGACCTACGAGCAGTACTTC
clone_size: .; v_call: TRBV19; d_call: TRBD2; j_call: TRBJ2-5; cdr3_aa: CATGTSGEETQYF; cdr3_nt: TGTGCCACCGGGACTAGCGGGGAGGAGACCCAGTACTTC
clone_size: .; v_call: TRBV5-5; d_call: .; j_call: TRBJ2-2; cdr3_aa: CASSADWGLSTGELFF; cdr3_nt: TGTGCCAGCAGTGCGGACTGGGGCTTGTCCACCGGGGAGCTGTTTTTT
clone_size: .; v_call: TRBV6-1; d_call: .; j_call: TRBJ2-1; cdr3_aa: CASRKNPSSYNEQFF; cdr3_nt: TGTGCCAGCAGAAAAAATCCAAGCTCCTACAATGAGCAGTTCTTC
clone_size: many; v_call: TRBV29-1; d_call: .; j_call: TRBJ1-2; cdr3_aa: CSVEEGTSYGYTF; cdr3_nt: TGCAGCGTTGAAGAGGGAACTAGCTATGGCTACACCTTC
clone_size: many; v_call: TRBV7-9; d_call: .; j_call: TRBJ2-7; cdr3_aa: CASSDKYEQYF; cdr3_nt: TGTGCCAGCAGCGATAAGTACGAGCAGTACTTC
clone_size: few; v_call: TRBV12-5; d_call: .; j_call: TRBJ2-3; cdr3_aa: CASSVSVNTQYF; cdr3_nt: TGTGCTAGCTCCGTTAGCGTAAATACGCAGTATTTT
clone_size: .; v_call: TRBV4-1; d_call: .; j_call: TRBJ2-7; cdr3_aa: CASSQDLSVPALTYERYF; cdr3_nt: TGCGCCAGCAGCCAAGATCTAAGCGTCCCAGCCCTAACCTACGAGCGGTACTTC
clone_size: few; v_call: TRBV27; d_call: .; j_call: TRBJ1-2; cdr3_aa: CASSLGASRGYTF; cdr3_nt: TGTGCCAGCAGTTTAGGGGCCAGCCGGGGCTACACCTTC
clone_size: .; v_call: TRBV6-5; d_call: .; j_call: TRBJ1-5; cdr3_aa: CASSYRGGGNQPQHF; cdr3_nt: TGTGCCAGCAGTTACCGTGGGGGAGGCAATCAGCCCCAGCATTTT
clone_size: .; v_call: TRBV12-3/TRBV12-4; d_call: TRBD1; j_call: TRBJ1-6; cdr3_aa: CASSLALAGGLSPLHF; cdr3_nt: TGTGCCAGCAGTTTAGCGCTTGCAGGGGGCTTGTCACCCCTCCACTTT
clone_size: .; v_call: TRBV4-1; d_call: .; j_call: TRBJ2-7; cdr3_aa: CASSQMEDLYEQYF; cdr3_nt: TGCGCCAGCAGCCAAATGGAGGATCTATACGAGCAGTACTTC
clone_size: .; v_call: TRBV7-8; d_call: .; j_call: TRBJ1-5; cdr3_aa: CASSPWGHNNQPQHF; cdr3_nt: TGTGCCAGCAGCCCCTGGGGGCACAACAATCAGCCCCAGCATTTT
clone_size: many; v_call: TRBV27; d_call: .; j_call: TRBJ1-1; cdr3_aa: CASSQEVYTEAFF; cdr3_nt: TGTGCCAGCAGCCAAGAGGTATACACTGAAGCTTTCTTT
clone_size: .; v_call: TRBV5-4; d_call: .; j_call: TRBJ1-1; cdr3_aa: CASSLSATEAFF; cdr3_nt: TGTGCCAGCAGCTTGTCAGCGACTGAAGCTTTCTTT
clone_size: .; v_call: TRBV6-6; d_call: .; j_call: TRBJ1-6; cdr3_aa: CASSPGGIEEDSPLHF; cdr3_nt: TGTGCCAGCAGTCCCGGAGGCATCGAGGAGGATTCACCCCTCCACTTT
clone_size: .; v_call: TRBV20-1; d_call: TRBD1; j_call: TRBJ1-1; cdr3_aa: CSARYRGNTEAFF; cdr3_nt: TGCAGTGCTAGATACAGGGGGAACACTGAAGCTTTCTTT
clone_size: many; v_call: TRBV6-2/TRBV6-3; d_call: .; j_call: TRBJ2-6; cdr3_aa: CASSYDVGRFSGANVLTF; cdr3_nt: TGTGCCAGCAGTTACGATGTCGGGCGGTTCTCTGGGGCCAACGTCCTGACTTTC
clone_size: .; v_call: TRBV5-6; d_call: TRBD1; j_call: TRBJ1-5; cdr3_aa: CASSRTLQGAWQPQHF; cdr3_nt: TGTGCCAGCAGCAGAACCTTACAGGGGGCATGGCAGCCCCAGCATTTT
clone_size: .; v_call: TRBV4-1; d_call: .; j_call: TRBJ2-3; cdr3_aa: CASSQEGGGVRTDTQYF; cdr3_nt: TGCGCCAGCAGCCAAGAGGGCGGGGGCGTTCGCACAGATACGCAGTATTTT
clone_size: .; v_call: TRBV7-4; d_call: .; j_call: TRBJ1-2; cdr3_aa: CASSRNYKDGYTF; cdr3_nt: TGTGCCAGCAGCCGAAACTACAAGGATGGCTACACCTTC
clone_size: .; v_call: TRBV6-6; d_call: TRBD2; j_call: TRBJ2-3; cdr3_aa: CASSYSAGGGDTQYF; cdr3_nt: TGTGCCAGCAGTTACTCAGCGGGGGGAGGGGATACGCAGTATTTT